These 18 T cell receptor beta chains were all obtained from the same sample, sequenced in a study of blood T cells in healthy people across ages. Then a second PCR, running about 6 to 12 cycles, was carried out with a sample-barcoded 5' primer and a J-beta primer mix. TCRdb recomputed calls from the 5' RACE reads with MiXCR, one row per CDR3 protein. The data contain about 280,000 distinct CDR3 sequences, around 27% of them singletons. Material for sequencing was blood. The receptors stem from a woman between 70 and 85 years old in good health.

The V call is TRBV20-1, the J call TRBJ2-4, with TRBD2 identical over 7 bases. This CDR3 is 15 amino acids long. V lost 3 bases, J lost 0 bases, and 5 bases stayed unmatched. The germline V gene encodes CDR1 DFQATT and CDR2 SNEGSKA (reference sequence). In DNA, the CDR3 is TGCAGTGCTAGGACGGGGGGTCTAGCCAAAAACATTCAGTACTTC. It specifies CSARTGGLAKNIQYF.

This clonotype was picked up a small number of times. CDR3 sequence (DNA): TGCAGTGCTAGAGATGGGCAGGGAAGTATCAATCAGCCCCAGCATTTT. Its protein is CSARDGQGSINQPQHF. V and J are TRBV20-1 and TRBJ1-5, with a weak D call TRBD1 (5 bases). V was shortened by 0 bases and J by 3 bases, with 15 bases between the two germline ends. Germline values: CDR1 DFQATT, CDR2 SNEGSKA (reference sequence). The CDR3 runs 16 residues.

In this sample, this clonotype turned up a few times. The genes are TRBV28 and TRBJ2-3; D is undetermined. Trimming removed 6 bases from V and 5 bases from J, with 18 bases in between. Germline V gene lookup returns CDR1 MDHEN and CDR2 SYDVKM. The CDR3 consists of 15 residues. CDR3: CASSGTGLSEDTQYF. In DNA, the CDR3 is TGTGCCAGCAGCGGCACCGGGCTCTCGGAAGATACGCAGTATTTT.

This clonotype was seen a handful of times. The chain uses TRBV28 and TRBJ2-5; no clear D gene. CDR3 length: 14 amino acids. V gave up 1 base and J gave up 5 bases, with 11 bases separating them. CDR1 MDHEN and CDR2 SYDVKM come from the germline V gene. CDR3 sequence reads: CASSLSRRRETQYF. In DNA form, the CDR3 reads TGTGCCAGCAGTTTATCACGCAGGCGGGAGACCCAGTACTTC.

This clonotype was observed a handful of times. This likely comes from a read error, as the CDR3 has no conserved phenylalanine or tryptophan at its end. This rearrangement joins TRBV12-3 or TRBV12-4 to TRBJ1-1, with D unresolved. This CDR3 region has 13 residues. Deletions cut 3 bases from V and 1 base from J, with 6 bases between. The CDR3: CASSFNGNTEAFS. CDR3 nucleotide sequence: TGTGCCAGCAGTTTTAACGGGAACACTGAAGCTTTCTCT.

This clonotype was seen many times. The gene calls are TRBV10-3 and TRBJ2-5; D remains ambiguous. The CDR3 contains 11 residues. Trimming pared 10 bases from V and 1 base from J, leaving 7 bases between. Germline V CDR1 and CDR2: ENHRY, SYGVKD. The CDR3 bases are TGTGCCACCCGGACCCAAGAGACCCAGTACTTC. Protein product: CATRTQETQYF.

This clonotype showed up just a few times. This chain uses TRBV6-6 with TRBJ1-1; 8 bases match TRBD1. Trimming took 6 bases from V and 6 from J; bases not matched to a gene: 9. Looked up from germline, CDR1 is MNHNY and CDR2 is SVGAGI (reference sequence). The CDR3 contains 14 residues. This CDR3 is CASSSNTGGAEAFF. CDR3 DNA: TGTGCCAGCAGCTCAAATACAGGGGGTGCTGAAGCTTTCTTT.

The CDR3 loop reads CASSPSRGEQYF. The CDR3 coding sequence is TGTGCCAGCAGCCCGTCTCGTGGGGAGCAGTACTTC. The J gene is TRBJ2-7, the V gene TRBV7-9; D is ambiguous. The V end was cut by 5 bases, the J end by 7 bases, with 12 bases between. CDR1 and CDR2 from the germline V gene are SEHNR and FQNEAQ (reference sequence). The CDR3 is 12 amino acids.

This rearrangement joins TRBV29-1 to TRBJ2-3, with D perhaps being TRBD1 or TRBD2 (5 bases each). This CDR3 has 12 amino acids. V lost 8 bases, J lost 5 bases, and 14 bases lay in between. Germline lookup yields CDR1 SQVTM and CDR2 ANQGSEA. Here the CDR3 reads CSTRLGVDTQYF. For the CDR3, the DNA is TGCAGCACACGGTTGGGGGTAGATACGCAGTATTTT.

This clonotype was counted a few times. The CDR3 region has the DNA TGCGCCAGCAGCTTGACAGCAAACCAAGAGACCCAGTACTTC. It yields the protein CASSLTANQETQYF. The rearrangement links TRBV5-1 to TRBJ2-5; D gene uncertain. Trimming left V 1 base short and J 0 bases short, with 7 bases between. From germline, CDR1 is SGHRS and CDR2 YFSETQ. This CDR3 spans 14 amino acids.

This clonotype occurred once. CDR3 in amino acids: CSATLAGVYEQFF. CDR3 in DNA: TGCAGTGCTACACTAGCGGGAGTCTATGAGCAGTTCTTC. The chain recombines TRBV20-1 with TRBJ2-1, with 11 bases that match TRBD2. Looked up from germline, CDR1 is DFQATT and CDR2 is SNEGSKA (reference sequence). The CDR3 extends over 13 amino acids. The J segment lost 8 bases and the V segment lost 4 bases, leaving 4 bases of the junction unmatched.

The CDR3 here is CASSQATGGRNQPQHF. The CDR3 DNA reads TGTGCCAGCAGCCAGGCTACAGGGGGCCGGAATCAGCCCCAGCATTTT. The chain uses TRBV3-1 and TRBJ1-5; TRBD1 aligns across 9 bases. V dropped 3 bases and J dropped 4; count of bases not matched to a gene: 7. The germline CDR1 and CDR2 sequences are LGHDT and YNNKEL (reference sequence). The CDR3 length is 16 residues.

This clonotype occurred a few times. The chain recombines TRBV29-1 with TRBJ2-5; 7 bases are a match to TRBD1. Gene TRBJ2-7 matches the end of the DNA better, so the J call may be wrong. Germline V gene lookup returns CDR1 SQVTM and CDR2 ANQGSEA. The CDR3 sequence is 13 residues long. As DNA, the CDR3 is TGCAGCGTCGTGGGACAGAAGAACTACGAGCAGTACTTC. Residues: CSVVGQKNYEQYF.

This clonotype was seen more than once but under ten times. The chain recombines TRBV19 with TRBJ2-1; 12 positions match TRBD2. The CDR3 contains 15 residues. The junction had 9 bases not matched to a gene; V was cut back by 6 bases and J by 9 bases. Germline V gene data show CDR1 as LNHDA and CDR2 as SQIVND (reference sequence). CDR3 DNA sequence: TGTGCCAGTAGAGCGTCACTAGCGGGAGGATCTGAGCAGTTCTTC. Translation gives CASRASLAGGSEQFF.

Only a few counts were recorded for this clonotype. The J gene is TRBJ1-1, the V gene TRBV7-2; 7 bases fit TRBD1. The length of the CDR3 is 15 residues. The germline gives CDR1 SGHTA, CDR2 FQGNSA. V gave up 1 base and J gave up 1 base; unmatched junction bases: 3. DNA for the CDR3: TGTGCCAGCAGCTTAGGAGACAGGGAGAACACTGAAGCTTTCTTT. This translates into CASSLGDRENTEAFF.

This clonotype was observed a handful of times. The V and J genes are TRBV24-1 and TRBJ2-3; no reliable D call. Trimming removed 5 bases from V and 4 bases from J, with 12 bases in between. CDR1 KGHDR and CDR2 SFDVKD come from the germline V gene. The CDR3 contains 14 residues. Written as DNA, the CDR3 is TGTGCCACCAGTGGGTTCGCCCAGTCAGATACGCAGTATTTT. This gives the protein CATSGFAQSDTQYF.

The chain recombines TRBV6-2 or TRBV6-3 with TRBJ2-5, with D possibly TRBD2 on 6 matching bases. Per germline, CDR1 MNHEY and CDR2 SVGEGT. The length of the CDR3 is 14 residues. Trimming took off 4 bases at V and 5 bases at J, with 14 bases between the two ends. The CDR3 sequence is CASSLGGSYETQYF. CDR3 DNA: TGTGCCAGCAGTTTAGGAGGGAGTTACGAGACCCAGTACTTC.

The chain uses TRBV28 and TRBJ1-1; possible D gene TRBD1, 5 bases. The length of the CDR3 is 14 residues. The V end was cut by 5 bases, the J end by 1 base, with 11 bases between. CDR1 MDHEN and CDR2 SYDVKM come from the germline V gene. The CDR3 reads CASSGGGWNTEAFF. In DNA form, the CDR3 reads TGTGCCAGCAGTGGGGGGGGGTGGAACACTGAAGCTTTCTTT.